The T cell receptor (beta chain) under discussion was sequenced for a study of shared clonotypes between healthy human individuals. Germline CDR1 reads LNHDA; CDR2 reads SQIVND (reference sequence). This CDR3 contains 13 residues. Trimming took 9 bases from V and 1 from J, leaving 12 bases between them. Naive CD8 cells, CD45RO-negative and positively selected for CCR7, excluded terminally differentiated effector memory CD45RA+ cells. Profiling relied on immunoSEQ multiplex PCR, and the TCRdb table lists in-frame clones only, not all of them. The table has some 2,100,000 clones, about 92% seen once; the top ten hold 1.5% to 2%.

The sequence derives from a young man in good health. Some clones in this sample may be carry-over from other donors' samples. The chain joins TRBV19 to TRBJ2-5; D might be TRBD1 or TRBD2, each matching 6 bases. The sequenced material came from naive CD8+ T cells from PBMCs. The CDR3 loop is CARPPGAQETQYF. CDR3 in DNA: TGTGCCAGGCCACCGGGGGCCCAAGAGACCCAGTACTTC.